This entry is about one T cell receptor beta chain. The data were taken from a study of control samples from healthy donors and cancer patients. TCRdb keeps only in-frame clones here, not all; method: immunoSEQ multiplex PCR. Of 25,000 to 30,000 clones in the sample, around 85% were seen once. There are 13 residues in the CDR3. The J segment lost 6 bases and the V segment lost 5 bases, leaving 9 bases of the junction unmatched. Germline V gene lookup returns CDR1 SQVTM and CDR2 ANQGSEA. The source of this sequence is a woman aged 55-69 years with head and neck cancer. The chain carries TRBV29-1 and TRBJ1-1; the match to TRBD1 covers 7 bases. The sequenced sample consisted of PBMCs. CDR3 DNA sequence: TGCAGCGTTAACATACAGGGGCACGCTGAAGCTTTCTTT. The encoded protein is CSVNIQGHAEAFF.